The following is a T cell receptor beta chain sequence with its context. This sample is drawn from a study of the immune and genomic landscape of osteosarcoma. Clones were read by immunoSEQ multiplex PCR, and TCRdb kept only the in-frame ones, dropping some. The data show approximately 1,300 clones, about 74% seen once. The germline CDR1 and CDR2 sequences are MNHNS and SASEGT. The V end was cut by 3 bases, the J end by 14 bases, with 13 bases between. This CDR3 is built from 11 residues. Primary, local recurrence and metastasis osteosarcoma tumors were taken after treatment from poor-prognosis patients.

Input material: tumor tissue from a local recurrence in the skull. The chain joins TRBV6-1 to TRBJ1-2, with D unresolved. The TCR comes from a man aged 18-30 years with osteosarcoma. The CDR3 sequence is CASSEWPTRTF. The CDR3 region has the DNA TGTGCCAGCAGTGAGTGGCCTACACGGACCTTC.